Listed below are T cell receptor beta chains from one sample, sequenced in a study of response to subunit inactivated influenza vaccine. TCRdb recomputed calls from the RT-PCR reads with MiXCR, one row per CDR3 protein. The sample holds 400,000 to 650,000 distinct CDR3 sequences; 6.5% to 8% are singletons and the top ten take 13%. This sample comprised PBMCs from blood, obtained roughly 24 months after vaccination. The receptors were sampled from a man between 45 and 75 years old who received an inactivated influenza vaccine. Each CDR3 is given with its conserved first and last residue. Each record gives: CDR3 protein, CDR3 DNA, V gene, J gene, D gene, clone size. The D gene is left open where the match is weak. Size is stated for part of the rows, as once, few or many counts, or as a class when the clone is expanded.

CDR3: CSAPGARTGGYEQYF; DNA: TGCAGTGCTCCGGGGGCCAGGACAGGAGGATACGAGCAGTACTTC; V: TRBV20-1; J: TRBJ2-7; D: -; size: few
CDR3: CASSYAGADTQYF; DNA: TGTGCCAGCAGCTACGCAGGGGCAGATACGCAGTATTTT; V: TRBV5-6; J: TRBJ2-3; D: -; size: many
CDR3: CASSFSGQGRYNEQFF; DNA: TGCGCCAGCAGCTTTTCAGGGCAGGGACGTTACAATGAGCAGTTCTTC; V: TRBV5-1; J: TRBJ2-1; D: -; size: many
CDR3: CASSQDILETQYF; DNA: TGTGCCAGCAGCCAAGACATCCTCGAGACCCAGTACTTC; V: TRBV3-1; J: TRBJ2-5; D: -; size: -
CDR3: CASSLGTSGYNEQFF; DNA: TGTGCCAGCAGTTTAGGGACTAGCGGGTACAATGAGCAGTTCTTC; V: TRBV12-3/TRBV12-4; J: TRBJ2-1; D: TRBD2; size: many
CDR3: CASSQFAGELFF; DNA: TGTGCCAGCAGCCAATTCGCGGGGGAACTGTTTTTT; V: TRBV14; J: TRBJ1-4; D: -; size: -
CDR3: CASSLNQNIQYF; DNA: TGCGCCAGCAGCTTGAATCAAAACATTCAGTACTTC; V: TRBV5-1; J: TRBJ2-4; D: -; size: few
CDR3: CASSLTYVDNEQFF; DNA: TGTGCCAGCAGCTTAACCTATGTCGACAATGAGCAGTTCTTC; V: TRBV7-2; J: TRBJ2-1; D: -; size: many
CDR3: CASSQVGGSGNTIYF; DNA: TGCGCCAGCAGCCAAGTGGGGGGATCTGGAAACACCATATATTTT; V: TRBV4-2; J: TRBJ1-3; D: -; size: many
CDR3: CATSDLTSVQYF; DNA: TGTGCCACCAGTGATTTGACTTCTGTGCAGTATTTT; V: TRBV24-1; J: TRBJ2-3; D: -; size: -
CDR3: CASSYRGSYGYTF; DNA: TGTGCCAGCAGTTACCGGGGCAGCTATGGCTACACCTTC; V: TRBV7-2; J: TRBJ1-2; D: -; size: many
CDR3: CSVHSGAGADTQYF; DNA: TGCAGCGTTCATAGCGGGGCCGGGGCAGATACGCAGTATTTT; V: TRBV29-1; J: TRBJ2-3; D: TRBD2; size: -
CDR3: CSVDKREADEQFF; DNA: TGCAGTGTAGATAAGCGGGAGGCGGATGAGCAGTTCTTC; V: TRBV20-1; J: TRBJ2-1; D: TRBD2; size: few
CDR3: CASSTQRGASYEQYF; DNA: TGTGCCAGCTCAACTCAGCGGGGGGCTTCCTACGAGCAGTACTTC; V: TRBV18; J: TRBJ2-7; D: TRBD2; size: few
CDR3: CTSSLFWRGPSTDTQYF; DNA: -; V: TRBV12-3/TRBV12-4; J: TRBJ2-3; D: -; size: -
CDR3: CASVRGNNEKLFF; DNA: TGTGCCAGCGTTCGGGGGAATAATGAAAAACTGTTTTTT; V: TRBV2; J: TRBJ1-4; D: -; size: -
CDR3: CASSLETGPYEQYF; DNA: TGTGCCAGCAGTTTGGAGACAGGTCCCTACGAGCAGTACTTC; V: TRBV12-3/TRBV12-4; J: TRBJ2-7; D: -; size: many
CDR3: CASGWGREGRGEQFF; DNA: TGTGCTAGTGGTTGGGGGCGGGAGGGCCGAGGAGAGCAGTTCTTC; V: TRBV12-5; J: TRBJ2-1; D: TRBD2; size: -
CDR3: CATSRDPDYEQYF; DNA: TGTGCCACCAGCAGAGATCCCGATTACGAGCAGTACTTC; V: TRBV15; J: TRBJ2-7; D: -; size: many
CDR3: CASREQGAEGYTF; DNA: TGTGCCAGCAGGGAACAGGGGGCAGAGGGCTACACCTTC; V: TRBV12-3/TRBV12-4; J: TRBJ1-2; D: TRBD1; size: -
CDR3: CASSQDPGSNTQYF; DNA: TGCGCCAGCAGCCAAGATCCGGGGAGTAATACGCAGTATTTT; V: TRBV4-1; J: TRBJ2-3; D: -; size: -
CDR3: CATRLEDRDRGEENEKLFF; DNA: TGTGCCACCAGGCTTGAAGACCGGGACAGGGGAGAAGAGAATGAAAAACTGTTTTTT; V: TRBV24-1; J: TRBJ1-4; D: TRBD1; size: few
CDR3: CASSQREGGGEKLFF; DNA: TGTGCCAGCAGTCAAAGGGAAGGGGGCGGAGAAAAACTGTTTTTT; V: TRBV25-1; J: TRBJ1-4; D: TRBD1; size: many
CDR3: CASSSGLGRYNEQFF; DNA: TGTGCCAGCAGTTCAGGATTGGGAAGGTACAATGAGCAGTTCTTC; V: TRBV27; J: TRBJ2-1; D: -; size: -
CDR3: CASSYPRGTGVYNQPQHF; DNA: TGTGCCAGCAGTTACCCCCGAGGGACAGGGGTTTACAATCAGCCCCAGCATTTT; V: TRBV6-2/TRBV6-3; J: TRBJ1-5; D: TRBD1; size: -
CDR3: CATSRDRGGYTF; DNA: TGTGCCACCAGCAGAGATAGAGGGGGCTACACCTTC; V: TRBV15; J: TRBJ1-2; D: -; size: few
CDR3: CASSLAGGGNGYTF; DNA: TGCGCCAGCAGCTTGGCCGGAGGGGGAAACGGCTACACCTTC; V: TRBV5-1; J: TRBJ1-2; D: -; size: few
CDR3: CASSFMGNPTFSTDTQYF; DNA: TGTGCCAGCAGTTTTATGGGGAATCCCACCTTCAGCACAGATACGCAGTATTTT; V: TRBV12-3/TRBV12-4; J: TRBJ2-3; D: -; size: few
CDR3: CASSPETRIGEQYF; DNA: TGTGCCAGCAGCCCCGAGACTAGGATAGGCGAGCAGTACTTC; V: TRBV6-1; J: TRBJ2-7; D: -; size: few
CDR3: CAISESDRGKQFF; DNA: TGTGCCATCAGTGAGTCTGATCGGGGAAAGCAGTTCTTC; V: TRBV10-3; J: TRBJ2-1; D: -; size: few
CDR3: CASSLDRAMREQYF; DNA: TGTGCCAGCAGTTTGGACAGGGCGATGAGAGAGCAGTACTTC; V: TRBV28; J: TRBJ2-7; D: TRBD1; size: few
CDR3: CSAVTPGLGTNQPQHF; DNA: TGCAGTGCGGTGACGCCCGGATTGGGAACCAATCAGCCCCAGCATTTT; V: TRBV20-1; J: TRBJ1-5; D: -; size: few
CDR3: CSVEWLLAGGPSYNEQFF; DNA: TGCAGCGTTGAATGGTTGCTAGCGGGAGGGCCCAGCTACAATGAGCAGTTCTTC; V: TRBV29-1; J: TRBJ2-1; D: TRBD2; size: many
CDR3: CASSPGRYEQYF; DNA: TGTGCCAGCTCACCAGGGCGGTACGAGCAGTACTTC; V: TRBV18; J: TRBJ2-7; D: -; size: few
CDR3: CSARAVLASSTDTQYF; DNA: TGCAGTGCTAGAGCCGTACTAGCGTCTAGCACAGATACGCAGTATTTT; V: TRBV20-1; J: TRBJ2-3; D: TRBD2; size: -
CDR3: CASSSAERYGYNEQFF; DNA: TGTGCCAGCAGCTCCGCGGAGCGATATGGCTACAATGAGCAGTTCTTC; V: TRBV7-9; J: TRBJ2-1; D: -; size: many
CDR3: CASSPTGHLFYEQYF; DNA: TGTGCCAGCAGCCCCACGGGACACCTATTCTACGAGCAGTACTTC; V: TRBV7-8; J: TRBJ2-7; D: -; size: -
CDR3: CATSRDGTEDSGYTF; DNA: TGTGCCACCAGCAGAGACGGGACAGAGGACAGCGGCTACACCTTC; V: TRBV15; J: TRBJ1-2; D: TRBD1; size: -
CDR3: CASSLGSTTGQETQYF; DNA: TGTGCCAGCAGCTTAGGGTCAACGACTGGCCAAGAGACCCAGTACTTC; V: TRBV11-3; J: TRBJ2-5; D: -; size: few